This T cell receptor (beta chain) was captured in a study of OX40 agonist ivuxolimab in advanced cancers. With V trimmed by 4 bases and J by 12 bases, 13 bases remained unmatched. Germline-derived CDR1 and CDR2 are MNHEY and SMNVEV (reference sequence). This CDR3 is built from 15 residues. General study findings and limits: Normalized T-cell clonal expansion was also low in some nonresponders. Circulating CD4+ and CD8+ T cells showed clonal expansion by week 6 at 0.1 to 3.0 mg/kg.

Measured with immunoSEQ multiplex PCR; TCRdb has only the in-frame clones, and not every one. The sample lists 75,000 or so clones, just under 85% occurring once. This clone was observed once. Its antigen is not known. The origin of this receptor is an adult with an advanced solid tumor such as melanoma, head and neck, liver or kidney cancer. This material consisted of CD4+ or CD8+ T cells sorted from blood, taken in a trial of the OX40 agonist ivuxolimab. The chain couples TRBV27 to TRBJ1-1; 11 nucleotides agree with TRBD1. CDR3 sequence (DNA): TGTGCCAGCAGTTCCTCCGGGACAGGGGGAACAAAAACTTTCTTT. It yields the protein CASSSSGTGGTKTFF.